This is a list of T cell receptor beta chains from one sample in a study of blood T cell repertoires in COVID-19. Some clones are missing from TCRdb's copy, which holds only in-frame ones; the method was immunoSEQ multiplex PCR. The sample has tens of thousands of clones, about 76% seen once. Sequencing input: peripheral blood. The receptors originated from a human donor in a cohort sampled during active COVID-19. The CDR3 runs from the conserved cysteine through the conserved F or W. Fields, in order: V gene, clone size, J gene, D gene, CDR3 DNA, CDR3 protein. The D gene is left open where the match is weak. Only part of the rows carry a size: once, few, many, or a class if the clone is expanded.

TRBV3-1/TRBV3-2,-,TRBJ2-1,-,TGTGCCAGCAGCCAAGTTTTTTGGGGGCAGGGCCGTTCCTACAATGAGCAGTTCTTC,CASSQVFWGQGRSYNEQFF
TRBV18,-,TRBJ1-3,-,TGTGCCAGCTCACTAGGGGTCCCTGGAAACACCATATATTTT,CASSLGVPGNTIYF
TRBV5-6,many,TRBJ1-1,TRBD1,TGTGCCAGCAGTGTGGGACAGGGCTGGGTGAACACTGAAGCTTTCTTT,CASSVGQGWVNTEAFF
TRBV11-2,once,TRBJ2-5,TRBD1,TGTGCCAGCAGCTTATACGGACAGGGGCCAGAGACCCAGTACTTC,CASSLYGQGPETQYF
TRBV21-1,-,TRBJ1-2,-,TGTGCCAGCAGCAATTTGGCCCCGGGGAGCTATGGCTACACCTTC,CASSNLAPGSYGYTF
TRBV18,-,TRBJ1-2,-,TGTGCCAGCTCACCACCGGGCAGGACTGGCTATGGCTACACCTTC,CASSPPGRTGYGYTF
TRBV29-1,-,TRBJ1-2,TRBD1,TGCAGCGTCCGACAGGGGGGCTATGGCTACACCTTC,CSVRQGGYGYTF
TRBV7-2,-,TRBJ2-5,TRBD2,TGTGCCAGCAGCTTAGTTCTAGCGGGGAGGGAGACCCAGTACTTC,CASSLVLAGRETQYF
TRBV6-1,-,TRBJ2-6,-,TGTGCCAGCAGTGAAGCGGGCGGAGGCTCTGGGGCCAACGTCCTGACTTTC,CASSEAGGGSGANVLTF
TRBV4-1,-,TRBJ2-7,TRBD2,TGCGCCAGCAGCCCCGTTAGCGGGGGAAACGAGCAGTACTTC,CASSPVSGGNEQYF
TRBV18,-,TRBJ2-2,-,TGTGCCAGCTCACCAGGGACACCCGCGAACACCGGGGAGCTGTTTTTT,CASSPGTPANTGELFF
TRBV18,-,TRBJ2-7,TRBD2,TGTGCCAGCTCACCGTCCAGCGGGAGTCCCTACGAGCAGTACTTC,CASSPSSGSPYEQYF
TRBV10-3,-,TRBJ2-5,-,TGTGCCATCAGTGGACAAAGGCAAGAGACCCAGTACTTC,CAISGQRQETQYF
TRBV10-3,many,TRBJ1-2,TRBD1,TGTGCCATCAGGGACAGGGACTATGGCTACACCTTC,CAIRDRDYGYTF
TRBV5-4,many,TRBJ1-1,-,TGTGCCAGCAGCTTGGCCCGAGCGAACACTGAAGCTTTCTTT,CASSLARANTEAFF
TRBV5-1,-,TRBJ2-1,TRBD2,TGCGCCAGCAGCCTATGGCTAGCGGGAGTGGGTTACAATGAGCAGTTCTTC,CASSLWLAGVGYNEQFF
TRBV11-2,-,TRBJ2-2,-,TGTGCCAGCAGCTTATTTGGGGGCTCGAACACCGGGGAGCTGTTTTTT,CASSLFGGSNTGELFF
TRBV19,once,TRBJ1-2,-,TGTGCCAGTAGTATGCAGGCAGTTAACTATGGCTACACCTTC,CASSMQAVNYGYTF
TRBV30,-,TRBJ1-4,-,TGTGCCTGGAGTGGTTTGACAGATGAAAAACTGTTTTTT,CAWSGLTDEKLFF
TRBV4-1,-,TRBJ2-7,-,TGCGCCAGCAGCCCAAACCGGGACTCTGCCTACGAGCAGTACTTC,CASSPNRDSAYEQYF
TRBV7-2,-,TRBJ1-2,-,TGTGCCAGCAGCGATAATTGGAGTTATGGCTACACCTTC,CASSDNWSYGYTF
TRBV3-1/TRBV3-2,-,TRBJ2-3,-,TGTGCCAGCAGCCGGGGCCCCACAGATACGCAGTATTTT,CASSRGPTDTQYF
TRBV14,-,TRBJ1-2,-,TGTGCCAGCAGCCAAGACGGCCGAGGGTATGGCTACACCTTC,CASSQDGRGYGYTF
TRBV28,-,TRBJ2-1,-,TGTGCCAGCAGTTCTGCAAGACGGACAGTTCTCTACAATGAGCAGTTCTTC,CASSSARRTVLYNEQFF
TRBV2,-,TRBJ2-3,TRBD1,TGTGCCAGCCTCCGGGACAGGGGGCAGACGCAGTATTTT,CASLRDRGQTQYF
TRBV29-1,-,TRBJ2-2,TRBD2,TGCAGCGGTACCCCTCTAGCGGGAGGTCCAAGCGGGGAGCTGTTTTTT,CSGTPLAGGPSGELFF
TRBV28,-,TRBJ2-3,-,TGTGCCAGCAGTTTCCAATGGGGGGAACAGCTCACAGATACGCAGTATTTT,CASSFQWGEQLTDTQYF
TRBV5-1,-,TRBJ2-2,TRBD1,TGCGCCAGCAGCTTTGCCGGACAGGGGACCGGGGAGCTGTTTTTT,CASSFAGQGTGELFF